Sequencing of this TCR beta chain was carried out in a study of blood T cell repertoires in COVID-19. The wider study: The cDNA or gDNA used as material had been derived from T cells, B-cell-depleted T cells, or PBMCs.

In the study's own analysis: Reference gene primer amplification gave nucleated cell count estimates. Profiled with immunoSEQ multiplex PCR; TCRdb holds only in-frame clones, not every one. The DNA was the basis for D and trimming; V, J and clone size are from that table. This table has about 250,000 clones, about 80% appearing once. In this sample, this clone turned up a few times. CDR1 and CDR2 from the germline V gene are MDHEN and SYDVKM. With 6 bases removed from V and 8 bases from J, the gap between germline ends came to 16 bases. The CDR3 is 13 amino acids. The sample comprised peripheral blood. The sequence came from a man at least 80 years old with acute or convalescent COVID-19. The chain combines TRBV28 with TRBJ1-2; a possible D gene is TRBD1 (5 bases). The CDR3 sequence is CASRSTVGRGYTF. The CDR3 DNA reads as TGTGCCAGCAGGTCGACAGTTGGGCGCGGCTACACCTTC.